This is a list of T cell receptor beta chains from one sample in a study of follicular helper T cells after annual influenza vaccination. Sequencing was performed with immunoSEQ multiplex PCR; in TCRdb, only in-frame clones are kept and a portion is missing. The table includes 8,500 to 10,000 clones, about 80% detected once. The material sequenced was CXCR5- memory CD4+ T cells sorted from blood, taken 7 days after influenza vaccination. The receptor source for this set is an adult who received the influenza vaccine. The CDR3 runs from the conserved cysteine through the conserved F or W. The D gene is left open where the match is weak. The size field is filled for only some rows; it gives once, few, many or a size class.

abundance,d_gene,j_gene,v_gene,CDR3aa,CDR3nt
-,TRBD1,TRBJ1-1,TRBV27,CASRGQGFQLKTEAFF,TGTGCCAGCAGGGGACAGGGTTTCCAATTGAAGACTGAAGCTTTCTTT
-,-,TRBJ1-5,TRBV13,CASSLTNQPQHF,TGTGCCAGCAGCCTCACCAATCAGCCCCAGCATTTT
few,TRBD1,TRBJ2-7,TRBV28,CASSPGDSRHEQYF,TGTGCCAGCAGTCCTGGGGACAGTCGGCACGAGCAGTACTTC
once,-,TRBJ2-1,TRBV19,CASSIGGIYNEQFF,TGTGCCAGTAGTATCGGAGGGATTTACAATGAGCAGTTCTTC
few,-,TRBJ2-5,TRBV5-5,CASSWGPPVEETQYF,TGTGCCAGCAGCTGGGGACCGCCGGTAGAGGAGACCCAGTACTTC
-,TRBD1,TRBJ2-5,TRBV7-9,CASSINSGTGGPGGTQYF,TGTGCCAGCAGTATTAATAGCGGGACAGGGGGCCCCGGGGGGACCCAGTACTTC
-,-,TRBJ1-1,TRBV28,CASTPEGWGNTEAFF,TGTGCCAGCACCCCTGAGGGCTGGGGGAACACTGAAGCTTTCTTT
-,-,TRBJ1-2,TRBV11-2,CASSPQENYGYTF,TGTGCCAGCAGCCCACAGGAAAACTATGGCTACACCTTC
few,-,TRBJ2-7,TRBV5-5,CASSWGGPYEQYF,TGTGCCAGCAGCTGGGGCGGTCCCTACGAGCAGTACTTC
-,-,TRBJ2-5,TRBV7-8,CASSLVAETQYF,TGTGCCAGCAGCTTAGTCGCGGAGACCCAGTACTTC
-,TRBD1,TRBJ1-3,TRBV7-2,CASSPSQGIVSGNTIYF,TGTGCCAGCAGCCCATCACAGGGGATAGTCTCTGGAAACACCATATATTTT
-,-,TRBJ2-7,TRBV5-4,CASSLDNEQYF,TGTGCCAGCAGCTTAGACAACGAGCAGTACTTC
-,-,TRBJ1-3,TRBV29-1,CSVGVTSSGNTIYF,TGCAGCGTTGGTGTGACCAGCTCTGGAAACACCATATATTTT
-,-,TRBJ2-4,TRBV10-3,CAISSNREAIQYF,TGTGCCATCAGCTCTAACAGGGAGGCCATTCAGTACTTC
-,-,TRBJ2-5,TRBV11-3,CASSLEFRGGQETQYF,TGTGCCAGCAGCTTAGAGTTCCGGGGAGGCCAAGAGACCCAGTACTTC
-,-,TRBJ2-5,TRBV7-2,CASSTRAGKETQYF,TGTGCCAGCAGCACCCGGGCGGGAAAGGAGACCCAGTACTTC
-,-,TRBJ2-2,TRBV5-1,CASRLRGPTETGELFF,TGCGCCAGCAGGCTTCGGGGGCCAACGGAAACCGGGGAGCTGTTTTTT
-,TRBD1,TRBJ1-1,TRBV11-2,CASSLAGGLEGTEAFF,TGTGCCAGCAGCTTAGCAGGGGGCTTAGAGGGTACTGAAGCTTTCTTT
-,TRBD1,TRBJ2-7,TRBV7-2,CASSLVGDRADEQYF,TGTGCCAGCAGCTTAGTAGGAGACAGGGCCGACGAGCAGTACTTC
-,-,TRBJ1-3,TRBV28,CASTFSLGSSGNTIYF,TGTGCCAGCACCTTTTCTCTGGGGAGCTCTGGAAACACCATATATTTT
few,-,TRBJ2-7,TRBV5-1,CASSSSGGSIEQYF,TGCGCCAGCAGCTCCTCCGGGGGATCAATCGAGCAGTACTTC
-,-,TRBJ2-1,TRBV7-9,CASSLDSWDHEQFF,TGTGCCAGCAGCTTAGATTCATGGGACCATGAGCAGTTCTTC
-,TRBD1,TRBJ2-5,TRBV6-1,CASSTGQVGETQYF,TGTGCCAGCAGTACGGGACAGGTTGGAGAGACCCAGTACTTC
-,-,TRBJ1-5,TRBV10-3,CAISGQGFNQPQHF,TGTGCCATCAGTGGTCAGGGCTTCAATCAGCCCCAGCATTTT
-,-,TRBJ1-5,TRBV19,CASSISGRGIPDQPQHF,TGTGCCAGTAGTATATCAGGGAGGGGGATCCCCGATCAGCCCCAGCATTTT
-,TRBD1,TRBJ2-2,TRBV11-2,CASSDSGTGNTGELFF,TGTGCCAGCAGCGACTCCGGGACAGGGAACACCGGGGAGCTGTTTTTT
-,-,TRBJ2-7,TRBV15,CATAASEYEQYF,TGTGCCACGGCAGCTAGTGAGTACGAGCAGTACTTC
-,-,TRBJ1-4,TRBV11-2,CASSLGTSGNEKLFF,TGTGCCAGCAGCTTAGGGACGAGCGGAAACGAAAAACTGTTTTTT
once,-,TRBJ2-2,TRBV5-5,CASSPGTLNTGELFF,TGTGCCAGCAGTCCCGGGACACTAAACACCGGGGAGCTGTTTTTT